This T cell receptor beta chain was captured by sequencing in a study of blood T cell repertoires in COVID-19. Participants, about 18 to 100 years old, spanned 25 or so US areas. Clinical history reported by participants formed the basis on which cohorts were assigned. Donors in Cohort 3 who had recovered were those with two negative PCRs, healthcare professional clearance, or resolution of their symptoms. Per the study methods: Counts of nucleated cells, estimated from reference gene primer amplification, were obtained. Clones were read by immunoSEQ multiplex PCR, and TCRdb kept only the in-frame ones, dropping some. The V and J calls and clone size were taken over from that table, and D and trimming were inferred from the DNA. The repertoire holds about 160,000 clones, with approximately 80% as singletons. CDR3 length: 12 residues. Trimming shortened V by 9 bases and J by 0 bases, and 8 bases separated the two germline ends. CDR1 is MDHEN, CDR2 SYDVKM, per germline.

The sequence was obtained from a woman in her forties or fifties who had recovered from COVID-19. The V gene is TRBV28, the J gene TRBJ1-1; D unclear. The sample consisted of PBMCs or T cells enriched from blood (not recorded which). DNA for the CDR3: TGTGCCAGTAGACAAGTGAACACTGAAGCTTTCTTT. Its translation: CASRQVNTEAFF.